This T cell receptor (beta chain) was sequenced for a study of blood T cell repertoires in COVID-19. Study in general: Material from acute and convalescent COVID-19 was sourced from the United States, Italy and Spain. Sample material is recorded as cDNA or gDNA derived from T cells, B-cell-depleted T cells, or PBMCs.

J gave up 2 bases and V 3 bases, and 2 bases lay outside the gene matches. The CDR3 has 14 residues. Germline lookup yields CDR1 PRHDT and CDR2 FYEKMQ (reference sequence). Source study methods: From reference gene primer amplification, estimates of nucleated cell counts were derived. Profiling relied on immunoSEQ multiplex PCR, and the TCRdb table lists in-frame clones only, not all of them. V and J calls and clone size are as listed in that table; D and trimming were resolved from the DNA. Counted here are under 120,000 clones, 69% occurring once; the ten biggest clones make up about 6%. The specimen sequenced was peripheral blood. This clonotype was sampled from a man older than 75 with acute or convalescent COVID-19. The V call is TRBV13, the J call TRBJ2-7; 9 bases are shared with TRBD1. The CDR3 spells CASSFGTGTYEQYF. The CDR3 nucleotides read TGTGCCAGCAGCTTTGGGACAGGGACCTACGAGCAGTACTTC.